This T cell receptor beta chain was recorded in a study of T cell responses to AZD1222 COVID-19 vaccine. Germline CDR1 and CDR2: MNHEY and SMNVEV (reference sequence). Trimming took off 1 base at V and 0 bases at J, with 6 bases between the two ends. The CDR3 runs to 14 residues. TCRdb's table, derived via immunoSEQ multiplex PCR, lists solely in-frame clones and lacks some. The sample holds approximately 90,000 clones, about nine tenths seen once. Sequenced material: peripheral blood, taken 28 days after the second AZD1222 dose. The source of this sequence is an adult who received the AZD1222 COVID-19 vaccine. The rearrangement uses TRBV27 and TRBJ2-5; TRBD1 might be the D (6 bases). DNA for the CDR3: TGTGCCAGCAGTTTATGGGGGCACCAAGAGACCCAGTACTTC. Its protein is CASSLWGHQETQYF.